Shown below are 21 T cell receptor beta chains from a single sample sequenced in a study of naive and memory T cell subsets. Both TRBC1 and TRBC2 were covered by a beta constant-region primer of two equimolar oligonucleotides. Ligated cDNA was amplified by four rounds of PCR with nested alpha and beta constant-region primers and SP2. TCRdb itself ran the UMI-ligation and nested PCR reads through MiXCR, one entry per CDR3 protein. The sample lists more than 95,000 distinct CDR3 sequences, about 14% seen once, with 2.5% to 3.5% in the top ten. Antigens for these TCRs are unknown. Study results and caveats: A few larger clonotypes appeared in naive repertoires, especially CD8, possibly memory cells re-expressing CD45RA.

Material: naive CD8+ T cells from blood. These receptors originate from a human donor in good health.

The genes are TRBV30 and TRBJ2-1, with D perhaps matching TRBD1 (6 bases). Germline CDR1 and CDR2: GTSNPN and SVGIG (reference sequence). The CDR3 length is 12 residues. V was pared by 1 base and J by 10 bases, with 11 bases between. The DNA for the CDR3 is TGTGCCTGGAGTGGAGGTGGGACAGAGCAGTTCTTC. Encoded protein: CAWSGGGTEQFF. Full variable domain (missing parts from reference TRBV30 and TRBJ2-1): SQTIHQWPATLVQPVGSPLSLECTVEGTSNPNLYWYRQAAGRGLQLLFYSVGIGQISSEVPQNLSASRPQDRQFILSSKKLLLSDSGFYLCAWSGGGTEQFFGPGTRLTVL.

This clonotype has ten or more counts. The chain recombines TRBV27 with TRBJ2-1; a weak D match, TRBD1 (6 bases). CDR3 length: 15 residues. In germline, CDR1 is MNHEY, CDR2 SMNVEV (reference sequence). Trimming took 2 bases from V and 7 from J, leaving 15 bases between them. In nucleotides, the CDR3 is TGTGCCAGCAGTTTAATAGGGGGTGGGACAAATGAGCAGTTCTTC. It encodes CASSLIGGGTNEQFF.

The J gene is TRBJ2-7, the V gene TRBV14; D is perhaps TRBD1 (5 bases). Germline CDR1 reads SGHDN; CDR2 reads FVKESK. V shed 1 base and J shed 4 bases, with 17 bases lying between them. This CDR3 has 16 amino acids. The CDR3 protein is CASSQVPLAGPYEQYF. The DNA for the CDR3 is TGTGCCAGCAGCCAAGTTCCGTTGGCAGGGCCTTACGAGCAGTACTTC.

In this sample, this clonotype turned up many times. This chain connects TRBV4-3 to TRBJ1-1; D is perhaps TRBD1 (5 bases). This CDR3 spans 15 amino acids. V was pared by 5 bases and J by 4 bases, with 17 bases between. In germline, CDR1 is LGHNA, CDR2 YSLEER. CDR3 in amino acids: CASSTKYGAGTEAFF. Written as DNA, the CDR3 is TGCGCCAGCAGCACCAAATACGGGGCTGGCACTGAAGCTTTCTTT.

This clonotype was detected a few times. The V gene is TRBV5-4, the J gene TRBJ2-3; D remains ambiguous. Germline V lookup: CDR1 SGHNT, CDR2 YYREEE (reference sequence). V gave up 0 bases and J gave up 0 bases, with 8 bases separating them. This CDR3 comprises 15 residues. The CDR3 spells CASSLELASTDTQYF. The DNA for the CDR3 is TGTGCCAGCAGCTTGGAACTGGCCAGCACAGATACGCAGTATTTT. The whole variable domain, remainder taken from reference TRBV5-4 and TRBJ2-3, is ETGVTQSPTHLIKTRGQQVTLRCSSQSGHNTVSWYQQALGQGPQFIFQYYREEENGRGNFPPRFSGLQFPNYSSELNVNALELDDSALYLCASSLELASTDTQYFGPGTRLTVL.

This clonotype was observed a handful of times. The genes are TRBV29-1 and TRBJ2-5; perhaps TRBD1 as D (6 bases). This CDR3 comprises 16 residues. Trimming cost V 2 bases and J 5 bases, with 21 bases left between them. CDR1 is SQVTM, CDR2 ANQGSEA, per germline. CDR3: CSVELGGWSLWETQYF. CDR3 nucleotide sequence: TGCAGCGTTGAATTAGGGGGTTGGTCCCTTTGGGAGACCCAGTACTTC.

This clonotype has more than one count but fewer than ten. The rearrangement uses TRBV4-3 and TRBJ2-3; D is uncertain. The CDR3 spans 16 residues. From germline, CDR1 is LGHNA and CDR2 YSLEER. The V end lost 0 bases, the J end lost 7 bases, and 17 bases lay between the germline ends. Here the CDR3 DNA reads TGCGCCAGCAGCCAAGAGGGCTTACTGTCTCGCCATACGCAGTATTTT. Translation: CASSQEGLLSRHTQYF.

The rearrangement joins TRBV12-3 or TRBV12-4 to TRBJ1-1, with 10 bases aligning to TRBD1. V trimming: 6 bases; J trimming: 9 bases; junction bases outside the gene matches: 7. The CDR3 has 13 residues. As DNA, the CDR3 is TGTGCCAGCAGCAGGGGACAGGGGCATCAAGCTTTCTTT. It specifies CASSRGQGHQAFF.

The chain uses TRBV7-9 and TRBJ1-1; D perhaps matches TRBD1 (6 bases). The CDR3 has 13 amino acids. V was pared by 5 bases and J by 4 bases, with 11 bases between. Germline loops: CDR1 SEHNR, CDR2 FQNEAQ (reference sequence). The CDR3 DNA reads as TGTGCCAGCAGCAACAGGGATCTCACTGAAGCTTTCTTT. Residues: CASSNRDLTEAFF.

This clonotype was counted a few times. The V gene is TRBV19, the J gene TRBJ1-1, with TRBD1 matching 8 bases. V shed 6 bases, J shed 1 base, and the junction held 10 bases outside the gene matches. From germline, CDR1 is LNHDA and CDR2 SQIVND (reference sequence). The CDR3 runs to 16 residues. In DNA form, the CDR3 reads TGTGCCAGTAGCCAGTTACCCGGACAGGGGAACACTGAAGCTTTCTTT. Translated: CASSQLPGQGNTEAFF.

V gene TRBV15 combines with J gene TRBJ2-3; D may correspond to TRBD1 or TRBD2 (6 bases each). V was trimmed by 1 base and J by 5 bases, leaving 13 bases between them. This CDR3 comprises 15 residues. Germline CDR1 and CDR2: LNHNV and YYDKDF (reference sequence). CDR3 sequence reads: CATSRGPGGGDTQYF. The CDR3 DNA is TGTGCCACCAGCAGAGGCCCCGGGGGCGGAGATACGCAGTATTTT.

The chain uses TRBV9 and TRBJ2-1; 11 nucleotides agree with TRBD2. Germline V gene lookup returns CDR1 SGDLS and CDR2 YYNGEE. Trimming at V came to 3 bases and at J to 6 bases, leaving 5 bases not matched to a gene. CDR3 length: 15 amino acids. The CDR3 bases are TGTGCCAGCAGCGCCGGGACTAGCGGATTCAATGAGCAGTTCTTC. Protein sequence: CASSAGTSGFNEQFF.

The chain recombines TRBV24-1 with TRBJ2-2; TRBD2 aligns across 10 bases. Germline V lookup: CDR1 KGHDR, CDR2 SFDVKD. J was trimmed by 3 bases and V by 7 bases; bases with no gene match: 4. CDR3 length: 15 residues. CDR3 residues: CATRPGTSDTGELFF. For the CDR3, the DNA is TGTGCCACCAGACCCGGGACTAGCGACACCGGGGAGCTGTTTTTT.

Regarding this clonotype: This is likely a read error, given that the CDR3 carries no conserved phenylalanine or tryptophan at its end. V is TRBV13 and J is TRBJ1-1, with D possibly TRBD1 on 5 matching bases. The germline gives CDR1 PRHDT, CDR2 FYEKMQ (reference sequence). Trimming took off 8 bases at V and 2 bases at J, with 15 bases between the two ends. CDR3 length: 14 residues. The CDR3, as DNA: TGTGCCAGCGCTCCCGGGGCCCTCAACACTGAAGCTTTCTAT. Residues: CASAPGALNTEAFY.

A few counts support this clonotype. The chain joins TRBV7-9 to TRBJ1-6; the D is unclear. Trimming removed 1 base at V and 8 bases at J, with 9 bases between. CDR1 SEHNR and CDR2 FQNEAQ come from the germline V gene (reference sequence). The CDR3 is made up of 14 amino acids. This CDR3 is CASSLERWDSPLHF. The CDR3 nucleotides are TGTGCCAGCAGCTTAGAACGGTGGGATTCACCCCTCCACTTT.

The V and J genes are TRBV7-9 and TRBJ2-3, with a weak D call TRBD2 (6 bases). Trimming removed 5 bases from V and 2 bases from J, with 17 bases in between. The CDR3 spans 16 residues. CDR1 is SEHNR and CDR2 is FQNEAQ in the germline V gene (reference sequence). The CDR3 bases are TGTGCCAGCAGCCCCACCGCTAGCGCTTACACAGATACGCAGTATTTT. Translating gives CASSPTASAYTDTQYF.

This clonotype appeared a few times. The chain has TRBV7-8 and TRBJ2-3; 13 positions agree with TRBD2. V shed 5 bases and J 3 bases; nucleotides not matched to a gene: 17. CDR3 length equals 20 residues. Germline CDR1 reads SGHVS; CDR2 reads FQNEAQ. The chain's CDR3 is CASSRGGGGGLAGPTDTQYF. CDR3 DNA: TGTGCCAGCAGCCGGGGCGGCGGCGGGGGACTAGCGGGACCTACAGATACGCAGTATTTT.

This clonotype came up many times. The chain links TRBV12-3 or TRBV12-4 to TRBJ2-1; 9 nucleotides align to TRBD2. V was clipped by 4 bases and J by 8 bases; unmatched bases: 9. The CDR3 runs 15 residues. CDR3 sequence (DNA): TGTGCCAGCAGTTCCATCCTAGCGGGAATCGATGAGCAGTTCTTC. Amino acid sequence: CASSSILAGIDEQFF.

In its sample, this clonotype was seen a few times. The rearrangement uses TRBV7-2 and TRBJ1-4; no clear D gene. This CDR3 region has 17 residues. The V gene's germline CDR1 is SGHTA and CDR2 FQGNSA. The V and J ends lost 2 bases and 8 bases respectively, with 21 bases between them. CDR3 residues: CASSLRVMRQSREKLFF. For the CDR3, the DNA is TGTGCCAGCAGCTTAAGGGTGATGAGGCAGTCGAGAGAAAAACTGTTTTTT.

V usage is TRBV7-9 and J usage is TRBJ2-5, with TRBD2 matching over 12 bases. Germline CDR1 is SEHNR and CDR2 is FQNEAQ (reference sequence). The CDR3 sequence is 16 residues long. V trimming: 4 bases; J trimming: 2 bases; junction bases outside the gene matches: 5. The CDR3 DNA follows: TGTGCCAGCAGCTCACCGACTAGCGGGGGTCAAGAGACCCAGTACTTC. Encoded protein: CASSSPTSGGQETQYF.

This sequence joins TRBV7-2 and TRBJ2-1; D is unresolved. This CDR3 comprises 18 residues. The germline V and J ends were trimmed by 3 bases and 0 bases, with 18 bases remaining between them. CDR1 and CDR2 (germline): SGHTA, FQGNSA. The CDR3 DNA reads TGTGCCAGCAGCTTGTCTGGGCCGATACTTAGCTCCTACAATGAGCAGTTCTTC. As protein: CASSLSGPILSSYNEQFF.